The present T cell receptor (beta chain) was sequenced within a study of blood T cell repertoires in COVID-19. The overall study: The United States, Italy and Spain supplied acute and convalescent COVID-19 samples. From T cells, B-cell-depleted T cells, or PBMCs came the material, which was cDNA or gDNA.

As processed by the authors: Estimates of nucleated cell counts were drawn from the amplification of reference gene primers. Repertoires were generated with immunoSEQ multiplex PCR, while TCRdb's copy carries only in-frame clones and drops some. For V, J and clone size, that table is used; D and trimming come from the DNA. The sample shows 120,000 or so clones, about 77% of them seen only once. Germline-derived CDR1 and CDR2 are GTSNPN and SVGIG (reference sequence). Deletions cut 0 bases from V and 8 bases from J, with 4 bases between. The CDR3 is made up of 11 amino acids. The chain combines TRBV30 with TRBJ1-4; D unresolved. This TCR derives from a human donor in a cohort sampled during active COVID-19. Sequenced: peripheral blood. DNA for the CDR3: TGTGCCTGGAGTGTACAGGAAAAACTGTTTTTT. Translated: CAWSVQEKLFF.